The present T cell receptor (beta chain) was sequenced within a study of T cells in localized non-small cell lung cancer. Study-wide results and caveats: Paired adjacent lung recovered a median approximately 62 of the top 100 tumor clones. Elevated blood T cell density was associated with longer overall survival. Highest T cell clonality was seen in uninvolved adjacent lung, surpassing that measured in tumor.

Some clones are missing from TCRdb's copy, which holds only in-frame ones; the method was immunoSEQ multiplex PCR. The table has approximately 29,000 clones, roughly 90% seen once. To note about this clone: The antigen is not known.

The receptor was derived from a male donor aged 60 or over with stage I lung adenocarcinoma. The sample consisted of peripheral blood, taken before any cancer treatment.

CDR3 loop: CASSSQAGVNSEQYF. CDR3 sequence (DNA): TGTGCCAGCAGTTCTCAAGCGGGGGTCAATAGCGAGCAGTACTTC. V and J are TRBV6-6 and TRBJ2-7; TRBD2 agrees at 8 bases. Germline V gives CDR1 MNHNY, CDR2 SVGAGI (reference sequence). This CDR3 has 15 amino acids. V lost 4 bases, J lost 6 bases, and 11 bases stayed unmatched.